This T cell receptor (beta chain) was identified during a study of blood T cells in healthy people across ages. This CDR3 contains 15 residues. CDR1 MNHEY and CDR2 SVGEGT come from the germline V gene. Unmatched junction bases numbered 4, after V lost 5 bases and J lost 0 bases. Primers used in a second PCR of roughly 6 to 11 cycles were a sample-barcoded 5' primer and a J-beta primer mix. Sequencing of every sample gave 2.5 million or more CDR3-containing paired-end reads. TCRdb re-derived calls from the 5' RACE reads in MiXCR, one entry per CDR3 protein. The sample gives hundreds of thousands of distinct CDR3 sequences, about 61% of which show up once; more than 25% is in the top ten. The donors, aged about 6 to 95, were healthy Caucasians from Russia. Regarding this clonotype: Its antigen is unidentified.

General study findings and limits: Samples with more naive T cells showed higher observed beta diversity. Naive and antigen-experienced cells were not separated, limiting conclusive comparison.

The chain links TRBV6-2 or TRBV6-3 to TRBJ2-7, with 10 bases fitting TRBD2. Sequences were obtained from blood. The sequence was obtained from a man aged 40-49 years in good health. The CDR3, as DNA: TGTGCCAGCAGTCGCGCTAGCGGGAGCTCCTACGAGCAGTACTTC. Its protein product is CASSRASGSSYEQYF.